The 30 T cell receptor beta chains below were found in one sample sequenced in a study of EBV T-cell therapy then PD-1 blockade in nasopharyngeal carcinoma. Profiled with immunoSEQ multiplex PCR; TCRdb holds only in-frame clones, not every one. The sample has 20,000 to 25,000 clones, 82% seen once. No antigen has been identified for these receptors. Regarding treatment: AdE1-LMPpoly-expanded autologous EBV-specific T-cell therapy followed by anti-PD-1 nivolumab. The material sequenced was CD8+ T cells from blood, taken at day -245 from a patient whose treatment included autologous EBV-specific T cells and nivolumab. The receptors derive from a man in his forties with nasopharyngeal carcinoma.

The rearrangement uses TRBV15 and TRBJ2-7; TRBD2 might be the D (5 bases). The CDR3 totals 15 residues. Trimming removed 1 base at V and 3 bases at J, with 13 bases between. The germline gives CDR1 LNHNV, CDR2 YYDKDF (reference sequence). The CDR3 spells CATSRVFGDRYEQYF. CDR3 in DNA: TGTGCCACCAGCAGAGTTTTCGGGGATCGCTACGAGCAGTACTTC.

Here the CDR3 reads CASSLSPGSNTEAFF. In DNA, the CDR3 is TGTGCCAGCAGCTTGTCCCCGGGATCGAACACTGAAGCTTTCTTT. The chain combines TRBV5-6 with TRBJ1-1, with no clear D. The V end was cut by 1 base, the J end by 1 base, with 11 bases between. Germline-derived CDR1 and CDR2 are SGHDT and YYEEEE. The CDR3 runs 15 residues.

This clone came up a few times. This chain joins TRBV6-2 or TRBV6-3 and TRBJ1-1, with D unclear. The CDR3 is 14 residues long. V was pared by 2 bases and J by 4 bases, with 11 bases between. Germline assignment: CDR1 MNHEY and CDR2 SVGEGT. This chain's CDR3 is CASSYRSRSTEAFF. Here the CDR3 DNA reads TGTGCCAGCAGTTACCGGTCGCGGAGCACTGAAGCTTTCTTT.

This chain uses TRBV5-1 with TRBJ1-2; 7 bases agree with TRBD1. This CDR3 is built from 15 residues. Germline V lookup: CDR1 SGHRS, CDR2 YFSETQ. Germline trimming cut 7 bases from V and 2 bases from J; bases unmatched to any gene: 11. In DNA form, the CDR3 reads TGCGCCAGCTCCGACAGGGAAAGAAGGAACTATGGCTACACCTTC. Protein sequence: CASSDRERRNYGYTF.

This clone was seen more than once but under ten times. The genes are TRBV27 and TRBJ1-2, with 7 bases matching TRBD1. The J segment lost 4 bases and the V segment lost 5 bases, leaving 7 bases of the junction unmatched. Germline V lookup: CDR1 MNHEY, CDR2 SMNVEV (reference sequence). This CDR3 spans 14 amino acids. The DNA of the CDR3 is TGTGCCAGCAGTCTGACAGGGACCCTCTATGGCTACACCTTC. Its translation is CASSLTGTLYGYTF.

J is TRBJ1-6 and V is TRBV13, with 8 bases identical to TRBD1. With 4 bases clipped from V and 7 bases from J, the junction kept 0 bases outside the gene matches. Germline assignment: CDR1 PRHDT and CDR2 FYEKMQ (reference sequence). The CDR3 loop spans 13 amino acids. The CDR3, as DNA: TGTGCCAGCAGCTCAGGGGGCAATTCACCCCTCCACTTT. This sequence encodes CASSSGGNSPLHF. The full variable domain, with the rest looked up from reference TRBV13 and TRBJ1-6, is AAGVIQSPRHLIKEKRETATLKCYPIPRHDTVYWYQQGPGQDPQFLISFYEKMQSDKGSIPDRFSAQQFSDYHSELNMSSLELGDSALYFCASSSGGNSPLHFGNGTRLTVT.

The CDR3 DNA follows: TGCGCCAGCAGTGAGTCTGGCTACTATAATTCACCCCTCCACTTT. It codes for CASSESGYYNSPLHF. The V call is TRBV10-2, the J call TRBJ1-6; D is ambiguous. CDR1 is WSHSY, CDR2 SAAADI, per germline. The CDR3 totals 15 residues. Deletions cut 0 bases from V and 3 bases from J, with 6 bases between.

The rearrangement uses TRBV6-5 and TRBJ2-5; TRBD2 matches 9 bases. In germline, CDR1 is MNHEY, CDR2 SVGAGI. The CDR3 consists of 15 residues. Trimming took 3 bases from V and 5 from J; bases not matched to a gene: 7. CDR3 in DNA: TGTGCCAGCAGTTATAGTATAGCGGGGGCGGAGACCCAGTACTTC. Translated: CASSYSIAGAETQYF.

The chain recombines TRBV4-2 with TRBJ1-4; tentative D call: TRBD1 (5 bases). The V gene's germline CDR1 is LGHNA and CDR2 YNFKEQ. The CDR3 covers 14 residues. Trimming took off 0 bases at V and 8 bases at J, with 10 bases between the two ends. CDR3 protein: CASSQDDSGEKLFF. The CDR3 DNA follows: TGTGCCAGCAGCCAAGATGACAGTGGCGAAAAACTGTTTTTT.

The chain uses TRBV10-3 and TRBJ1-1; a possible D gene is TRBD1 (5 bases). V lost 2 bases, J lost 5 bases, and 12 bases lay in between. This CDR3 contains 14 residues. Germline V gene lookup returns CDR1 ENHRY and CDR2 SYGVKD. CDR3 nucleotides: TGTGCCATCAGTGAGGAGGTCCCAGGGACTGAAGCTTTCTTT. As protein: CAISEEVPGTEAFF.

The rearrangement uses TRBV15 and TRBJ1-4, with a weak D call TRBD1 (5 bases). Trimming took off 2 bases at V and 7 bases at J, with 11 bases between the two ends. The CDR3 length is 14 residues. Germline-derived CDR1 and CDR2 are LNHNV and YYDKDF (reference sequence). The chain's CDR3 is CATSRNRDVEKLFF. The CDR3 DNA reads TGTGCCACCAGCAGAAACCGGGACGTTGAAAAACTGTTTTTT.

The chain joins TRBV6-4 to TRBJ2-1; perhaps TRBD2 as D (7 bases). Trimming pared 0 bases from V and 6 bases from J, leaving 12 bases between. CDR3 length equals 15 residues. The germline gives CDR1 MRHNA, CDR2 SNTAGT. For the CDR3, the DNA is TGTGCCAGCAGTGACTCTCGCGGGGGCGGCAATGAGCAGTTCTTC. Its translation: CASSDSRGGGNEQFF.

The chain has TRBV5-6 and TRBJ2-5; D might be TRBD2 (6 bases). Between the trimmed V and J ends, which lost 0 bases and 4 bases, there was a span of 13 bases. This CDR3 region has 15 residues. The V gene's germline CDR1 is SGHDT and CDR2 YYEEEE. The CDR3 DNA reads TGTGCCAGCAGCTTGGAGGGGCGGGGTGGAGAGACCCAGTACTTC. Translated, it gives CASSLEGRGGETQYF. The full variable domain, rest sourced from reference TRBV5-6 and TRBJ2-5, is DAGVTQSPTHLIKTRGQQVTLRCSPKSGHDTVSWYQQALGQGPQFIFQYYEEEERQRGNFPDRFSGHQFPNYSSELNVNALLLGDSALYLCASSLEGRGGETQYFGPGTRLLVL.

This clone was observed a few times. The chain carries TRBV19 and TRBJ2-7; the match to TRBD2 covers 8 bases. V lost 2 bases and J lost 1; bases outside the gene matches: 4. The CDR3 length is 15 residues. CDR1 LNHDA and CDR2 SQIVND come from the germline V gene (reference sequence). This CDR3 reads CASSIREGKSYEQYF. Written as DNA, the CDR3 is TGTGCCAGTAGTATACGGGAGGGGAAGTCCTACGAGCAGTACTTC.

The chain employs TRBV7-6 and TRBJ1-1; possible D gene TRBD1, 5 bases. The germline V gene encodes CDR1 SGHVS and CDR2 FNYEAQ. There are 14 residues in the CDR3. V gave up 0 bases and J gave up 5 bases, with 10 bases separating them. CDR3 nucleotide sequence: TGTGCCAGCAGCTTAGCGGCAGGGCAGACTGAAGCTTTCTTT. Protein sequence: CASSLAAGQTEAFF.

This chain joins TRBV27 and TRBJ1-5, with D perhaps matching TRBD1 (6 bases). This CDR3 is 16 amino acids long. Germline V gene lookup returns CDR1 MNHEY and CDR2 SMNVEV (reference sequence). V was cut by 4 bases and J by 1 base, with 14 bases left in between. In DNA form, the CDR3 reads TGTGCCAGCAGTTCACCAGGGGCTGGAAGCAATCAGCCCCAGCATTTT. It yields the protein CASSSPGAGSNQPQHF.

This clone has a count of ten or more. This chain uses TRBV7-2 with TRBJ1-6, with D hard to call. The CDR3 totals 15 residues. The germline V gene encodes CDR1 SGHTA and CDR2 FQGNSA. V was pared by 1 base and J by 7 bases, with 11 bases between. The CDR3 spells CASSLGGGPNSPLHF. In nucleotides, the CDR3 is TGTGCCAGCAGCTTAGGGGGAGGGCCAAATTCACCCCTCCACTTT.

The rearrangement joins TRBV9 to TRBJ1-1; D ambiguous. Germline V gene sequence: CDR1 SGDLS, CDR2 YYNGEE. The germline V and J ends were trimmed by 4 bases and 4 bases, with 14 bases remaining between them. The CDR3 is made up of 14 amino acids. This CDR3 is CASSFRVGSTEAFF. The CDR3 bases are TGTGCCAGCAGCTTCCGGGTGGGGTCCACTGAAGCTTTCTTT.

The table lists this clone with a few counts. The chain joins TRBV6-4 to TRBJ1-6, with D possibly TRBD1 on 5 matching bases. V was cut by 3 bases and J by 5 bases, with 11 bases left in between. The CDR3 is 15 amino acids. CDR1 MRHNA and CDR2 SNTAGT come from the germline V gene. CDR3 nucleotide sequence: TGTGCCAGCAGTGATACCGGGACTAATAATTCACCCCTCCACTTT. Protein sequence: CASSDTGTNNSPLHF.

V and J are TRBV9 and TRBJ2-7; D ambiguous. Germline assignment: CDR1 SGDLS and CDR2 YYNGEE. This CDR3 contains 13 residues. V was trimmed by 0 bases and J by 7 bases, leaving 11 bases between them. Here the CDR3 reads CASSVATASEQYF. As DNA, the CDR3 is TGTGCCAGCAGCGTAGCTACAGCTAGTGAGCAGTACTTC. The full variable domain, in which reference TRBV9 and TRBJ2-7 provide the parts outside the CDR3, is DSGVTQTPKHLITATGQRVTLRCSPRSGDLSVYWYQQSLDQGLQFLIQYYNGEERAKGNILERFSAQQFPDLHSELNLSSLELGDSALYFCASSVATASEQYFGPGTRLTVT.

V and J are TRBV2 and TRBJ1-5; D gene unclear. This CDR3 is 14 amino acids long. CDR1 is SNHLY, CDR2 FYNNEI, per germline. Trimming shortened V by 5 bases and J by 2 bases, and 10 bases separated the two germline ends. CDR3 nucleotide sequence: TGTGCCAGCAGTTTTAGGCAGGGCAATCAGCCCCAGCATTTT. This encodes CASSFRQGNQPQHF.

The rearrangement links TRBV5-1 to TRBJ2-1; 7 nucleotides line up with TRBD2. The junction had 12 bases not matched to a gene; V was cut back by 6 bases and J by 3 bases. The length of the CDR3 is 16 residues. Germline CDR1 and CDR2: SGHRS and YFSETQ. In DNA, the CDR3 is TGCGCCAGCACCGATTTAGCGGGTTCTCGCTACAATGAGCAGTTCTTC. This sequence encodes CASTDLAGSRYNEQFF.

The chain employs TRBV2 and TRBJ1-5; D is undetermined. Per the germline V gene, CDR1 is SNHLY and CDR2 is FYNNEI. There are 15 residues in the CDR3. The V and J ends lost 4 bases and 3 bases respectively, with 13 bases between them. CDR3 nucleotides: TGTGCCAGCAGTGTCGCTGGACGGATCAATCAGCCCCAGCATTTT. Its translation is CASSVAGRINQPQHF.

A few counts support this clone. This chain connects TRBV23-1 to TRBJ2-1, with 8 bases lining up with TRBD1. TRBV23-1 is labeled an ORF, and its function is uncertain. The V gene end was trimmed by 6 bases and the J gene end by 7 bases; junction bases not matched to a gene: 2. The CDR3 has 12 residues. The DNA for the CDR3 is TGCGCCAGCAGGGGACAGGTTAATGAGCAGTTCTTC. It codes for CASRGQVNEQFF.

The rearrangement joins TRBV9 to TRBJ2-7, with 7 bases matching TRBD2. After removal of 0 bases from V and 4 bases from J, the junction contained 4 bases not matched to a gene. The CDR3 length is 14 residues. From germline, CDR1 is SGDLS and CDR2 YYNGEE. Written as DNA, the CDR3 is TGTGCCAGCAGCGTAGGAGCGGGGTTATACGAGCAGTACTTC. This gives the protein CASSVGAGLYEQYF.

V is TRBV27 and J is TRBJ1-3; D unclear. The CDR3 extends over 15 amino acids. Trimming took 2 bases from V and 3 from J, leaving 11 bases between them. Germline CDR1 and CDR2: MNHEY and SMNVEV (reference sequence). The CDR3 nucleotides are TGTGCCAGCAGTTTACGAGGGAATGGTGGAAACACCATATATTTT. Residues: CASSLRGNGGNTIYF.

This clone has a handful of counts. V is TRBV7-9 and J is TRBJ1-6; a weak D match, TRBD1 (6 bases). V lost 5 bases and J 7 bases, leaving 12 bases between the germline ends. The CDR3 has 14 residues. In germline, CDR1 is SEHNR, CDR2 FQNEAQ (reference sequence). The CDR3 region is CASSPWTDNSPLHF. DNA of the CDR3: TGTGCCAGCAGCCCATGGACAGACAATTCACCCCTCCACTTT.

The rearrangement uses TRBV4-3 and TRBJ1-1, with TRBD1 identical over 7 bases. CDR1 and CDR2 from the germline V gene are LGHNA and YSLEER. The V gene end was trimmed by 3 bases and the J gene end by 6 bases; junction bases not matched to a gene: 7. CDR3 length equals 14 residues. The DNA of the CDR3 is TGCGCCAGCAGCCATTTTACAGGGGCGCCTGAAGCTTTCTTT. This sequence encodes CASSHFTGAPEAFF.

The chain carries TRBV12-3 or TRBV12-4 and TRBJ1-1, with D perhaps TRBD1 (5 bases). The ends were cut back, 0 bases at V and 11 bases at J, with 7 bases in the middle. CDR3 size: 11 residues. The CDR3 coding sequence is TGTGCCAGCAGTTTAGCCGCAGGGGCTTTCTTT. Its protein product is CASSLAAGAFF.

The chain carries TRBV7-3 and TRBJ2-3; TRBD1 aligns across 10 bases. The CDR3 has 16 amino acids. Trimming cost V 5 bases and J 3 bases; bases outside gene matches: 8. Germline CDR1 and CDR2: SGHTA and FQGTGA. CDR3 in DNA: TGTGCCAGCAGCCCCAACCGACAGGGGGCGACAGATACGCAGTATTTT. Translation: CASSPNRQGATDTQYF.